These T cell receptor beta chains were read from a single sample in a study of radiation and T cells in renal cell carcinoma. Some clones are missing from TCRdb's copy, which holds only in-frame ones; the method was immunoSEQ multiplex PCR. This sample yields roughly 170,000 clones, of which roughly 90% are seen a single time; around 11% belongs to the top ten. This sample comprised blood, obtained from a patient whose treatment included radiotherapy and nephrectomy. The receptors stem from a woman in her fifties or sixties with renal cell carcinoma. The CDR3 runs from the conserved cysteine through the conserved F or W. Fields, in order: J gene, D gene, V gene, clone size, CDR3 DNA, CDR3 protein. The D gene is left open where the match is weak. The listing skips clone size in some rows; elsewhere it reads once, few, many or a size class.

>TRBJ2-3|.|TRBV11-3|.
TGTGCCAGCAGCAAAAGCACAGATACGCAGTATTTT
CASSKSTDTQYF
>TRBJ1-3|.|TRBV7-9|.
TGTGCCAGCAGCTCTTCGGATGGAAACACCATATATTTT
CASSSSDGNTIYF
>TRBJ1-5|.|TRBV30|.
TGTGCCTGGAGTGTAGGGCCCCGGGAGGGTCAGCCCCAGCATTTT
CAWSVGPREGQPQHF
>TRBJ2-6|.|TRBV14|once
TGTGCCAGCAGCGACCCCCGGGCCCCTAGCTCTGGGGCCAACGTCCTGACTTTC
CASSDPRAPSSGANVLTF
>TRBJ1-5|.|TRBV7-2|.
TGTGCCAGCAGCTTAGGAAGGGGGGCAGGGCAGCCCCAGCATTTT
CASSLGRGAGQPQHF
>TRBJ2-7|.|TRBV21-1|.
TGTGCCAGCAGCAAAAAATTCGACCTCTTGGATGTGCAGTACTTC
CASSKKFDLLDVQYF
>TRBJ2-5|.|TRBV5-1|.
TGCGCCAGCAGCTTTCCGGTCGGGCCGGAGACCCAGTACTTC
CASSFPVGPETQYF
>TRBJ2-1|TRBD2|TRBV7-9|.
TGTGCCAGCAGCTTTAGACTAGCGGGGTCGACCTACAATGAGCAGTTCTTC
CASSFRLAGSTYNEQFF
>TRBJ2-2|TRBD1|TRBV6-1|.
TGTGCCAGCTCGACAGGGCTCGGGGAGCTGTTTTTT
CASSTGLGELFF
>TRBJ2-5|.|TRBV9|.
TGTGCCAGCAGCGTAGATCGGGGGGCGGGAGAGACCCAGTACTTC
CASSVDRGAGETQYF
>TRBJ2-3|TRBD1|TRBV18|.
TGTGCCAGCTCAAGGGGGACAGGCGATACGCAGTATTTT
CASSRGTGDTQYF
>TRBJ1-1|.|TRBV29-1|.
TGCAGCGTTGTCGAGGGGGGAGCCGGGGGAGCTTTCTTT
CSVVEGGAGGAFF
>TRBJ1-3|.|TRBV9|.
TGTGCCAGCAGCGCGAGTAGCCTCTCCGGAAACACCATATATTTT
CASSASSLSGNTIYF
>TRBJ1-2|.|TRBV2|.
TGTGCCAGCAGTGAAGCGCGGGGATTCTATGGCTACACCTTC
CASSEARGFYGYTF
>TRBJ1-5|TRBD1|TRBV12-5|.
TGTGCTAGTGGTTGGGGGACAGGGGTCAATCAGCCCCAGCATTTT
CASGWGTGVNQPQHF
>TRBJ2-7|.|TRBV5-5|.
TGTGCCAGCAGCCCCCGGACGTCCGGCTCCTACGAGCAGTACTTC
CASSPRTSGSYEQYF
>TRBJ2-1|.|TRBV5-1|.
TGCGCCAGCAGCTTGGAGCAGGGCACCTACAATGAGCAGTTCTTC
CASSLEQGTYNEQFF
>TRBJ2-6|.|TRBV5-1|.
TGCGCCAGCAGCTTCTCTGGATCTGGGGCCAACGTCCTGACTTTC
CASSFSGSGANVLTF
>TRBJ1-3|.|TRBV13|.
TGTGCCAGCAGCGCAAGGGTCTCGAGCTCTGGAAACACCATATATTTT
CASSARVSSSGNTIYF
>TRBJ2-3|TRBD2|TRBV4-3|.
TGCGCCAGCAGCCAAGCTACTGGACTAGAAAACACAGATACGCAGTATTTT
CASSQATGLENTDTQYF